The 23 T cell receptor beta chains below come from one sample, sequenced in a study of cytomegalovirus exposure and HLA in healthy donors (TCRdb year 2017). Library prep was done by the immunoSEQ multiplex PCR assay. For the multiplex PCR, a mixture combining 60 forward primers for TCR Vbeta segments and 13 reverse primers for TCR Jbeta segments was used. Imported from immuneACCESS, the table was reduced by TCRdb to in-frame sequences with V and J called. These copies leave out some clones; in studies compared against another copy, an unresolved V gene accounts for under half, and the cause of the remainder is not known. Here the sample has 150,000 to 200,000 clones; 65% to 85% occur a single time. The top ten hold around 6% of the sample. Input material: PBMCs. These TCRs come from a woman in her thirties in good health and CMV-seropositive.

V is TRBV19 and J is TRBJ2-3, with 9 nucleotides matching TRBD1. CDR1 and CDR2 (germline): LNHDA, SQIVND (reference sequence). The CDR3 extends over 15 amino acids. The ends lost 9 bases at V and 8 bases at J; junction bases unmatched: 15. CDR3 loop: CASTSGQGIIGTQYF. The DNA of the CDR3 is TGTGCCAGCACCTCGGGACAGGGCATCATCGGTACGCAGTATTTT.

V is TRBV10-2 and J is TRBJ2-5; D is perhaps TRBD1 (5 bases). This CDR3 is built from 12 residues. V was pared by 6 bases and J by 4 bases, with 9 bases between. Germline CDR1 WSHSY, CDR2 SAAADI. This CDR3 reads CASSRVRETQYF. The CDR3 DNA reads as TGCGCCAGCAGCAGGGTTCGAGAGACCCAGTACTTC.

The genes are TRBV5-1 and TRBJ1-2; 8 bases match TRBD1. The V gene's germline CDR1 is SGHRS and CDR2 YFSETQ. This CDR3 is 17 amino acids long. V lost 0 bases and J lost 4; bases outside the gene matches: 11. CDR3 nucleotides: TGCGCCAGCAGCTTGGTGGGGACAGGTGTGTGGGCCTATGGCTACACCTTC. Translated: CASSLVGTGVWAYGYTF.

This chain links TRBV10-3 with TRBJ1-2, with 7 bases that match TRBD1. This CDR3 region has 13 residues. CDR1 ENHRY and CDR2 SYGVKD come from the germline V gene. Germline trimming cut 6 bases from V and 7 bases from J; bases unmatched to any gene: 8. For the CDR3, the DNA is TGTGCCATCAGCGACAGGGTGGAAGGTGGCTACACCTTC. This encodes CAISDRVEGGYTF.

The chain employs TRBV15 and TRBJ2-1, with unresolved D. Trimming cost V 0 bases and J 7 bases, with 7 bases left between them. The length of the CDR3 is 13 residues. Germline V gene data show CDR1 as LNHNV and CDR2 as YYDKDF (reference sequence). CDR3 in amino acids: CATSRDIGNEQFF. CDR3 in DNA: TGTGCCACCAGCAGAGATATCGGGAATGAGCAGTTCTTC.

This clone was found a few times. V usage is TRBV6-5 and J usage is TRBJ1-1, with D perhaps TRBD1 (6 bases). Germline V gives CDR1 MNHEY, CDR2 SVGAGI. Trimming pared 8 bases from V and 11 bases from J, leaving 21 bases between. This CDR3 comprises 13 residues. The CDR3 reads CASPGQNTGGAFF. CDR3 sequence (DNA): TGTGCCAGCCCGGGACAAAACACCGGGGGGGCTTTCTTT.

This clone was seen only once. The chain links TRBV7-8 to TRBJ2-5; 11 positions agree with TRBD2. The germline V gene has CDR1 SGHVS and CDR2 FQNEAQ. Trimming took 8 bases from V and 5 from J; bases not matched to a gene: 13. The CDR3 has 16 amino acids. The CDR3 region is CASSAPLAGEGETQYF. The CDR3 nucleotides are TGTGCCAGCTCCGCCCCACTAGCGGGAGAGGGGGAGACCCAGTACTTC. The whole variable domain, remainder taken from reference TRBV7-8 and TRBJ2-5, is GAGVSQSPRYKVAKRGQDVALRCDPISGHVSLFWYQQALGQGPEFLTYFQNEAQLDKSGLPSDRFFAERPEGSVSTLKIQRTQQEDSAVYLCASSAPLAGEGETQYFGPGTRLLVL.

The chain combines TRBV21-1 with TRBJ2-1; the table's TRBD2 call for D was not verified on the DNA. TRBV21-1 is noted as a pseudogene. This CDR3 comprises 17 residues. CDR3 sequence reads: CASRQHSSGRSYNEQFF. The DNA of the CDR3 is TGTGCCAGCAGACAACATTCTAGCGGCAGATCCTACAATGAGCAGTTCTTC.

The chain carries TRBV23-1 and TRBJ2-5, with D tentatively TRBD1 (6 bases). TRBV23-1 is annotated as an ORF whose role is uncertain. V was cut by 7 bases and J by 3 bases, with 18 bases left in between. This CDR3 region has 15 residues. CDR3 DNA sequence: TGCGCCAGCACCCCTGCCTGGGGGCATAAAGAGACCCAGTACTTC. It translates to CASTPAWGHKETQYF.

This sequence joins TRBV28 and TRBJ2-7, with 9 nucleotides matching TRBD1. The CDR3 contains 14 residues. V shed 3 bases, J shed 4 bases, and the junction held 4 bases outside the gene matches. CDR1 and CDR2 (germline): MDHEN, SYDVKM. The CDR3 loop reads CASSLTGQGYEQYF. The CDR3 nucleotides read TGTGCCAGCAGTTTGACGGGACAGGGTTACGAGCAGTACTTC.

This clone was seen only once. CDR3 loop: CASREDRRGGYTF. CDR3 sequence (DNA): TGTGCCAGCAGAGAGGACAGGAGGGGGGGCTACACCTTC. The V call is TRBV6-5, the J call TRBJ1-2; 7 nucleotides line up with TRBD1. Trimming removed 6 bases from V and 8 bases from J; junction bases left unmatched: 9. This CDR3 region has 13 residues. The V gene's germline CDR1 is MNHEY and CDR2 SVGAGI.

The V call is TRBV15, the J call TRBJ2-2; TRBD1 is a possible D gene (6 bases). Looked up from germline, CDR1 is LNHNV and CDR2 is YYDKDF (reference sequence). V was cut by 7 bases and J by 2 bases, with 14 bases left in between. There are 15 residues in the CDR3. CDR3 sequence reads: CATIEQGANTGELFF. CDR3 nucleotides: TGTGCCACCATCGAACAGGGTGCTAACACCGGGGAGCTGTTTTTT. Using reference TRBV15 and TRBJ2-2 for the parts outside the CDR3, the full variable domain is DAMVIQNPRYQVTQFGKPVTLSCSQTLNHNVMYWYQQKSSQAPKLLFHYYDKDFNNEADTPDNFQSRRPNTSFCFLDIRSPGLGDTAMYLCATIEQGANTGELFFGEGSRLTVL.

This chain joins TRBV6-4 and TRBJ2-1; 8 bases align to TRBD2. The trim removed 6 bases at V and 1 base at J, leaving 8 bases unmatched. CDR1 and CDR2 (germline): MRHNA, SNTAGT. This CDR3 has 16 amino acids. The chain's CDR3 is CASSSNGRGSYNEQFF. In DNA, the CDR3 is TGTGCCAGCAGCAGTAACGGGAGGGGGTCCTACAATGAGCAGTTCTTC.

The chain employs TRBV5-6 and TRBJ2-7; 9 bases line up with TRBD1. V was clipped by 6 bases and J by 2 bases; unmatched bases: 6. The germline V gene encodes CDR1 SGHDT and CDR2 YYEEEE. This CDR3 comprises 14 residues. CDR3 sequence (DNA): TGTGCCAGCACCAAGGGACAGGGCCCCTACGAGCAGTACTTC. This encodes CASTKGQGPYEQYF.

The chain has TRBV11-3 and TRBJ2-1, with D perhaps TRBD2 (6 bases). The germline V gene has CDR1 SGHNT and CDR2 YENEEA. With 2 bases removed from V and 7 bases from J, the gap between germline ends came to 15 bases. The CDR3 is made up of 15 amino acids. CDR3 nucleotides: TGTGCCAGCAGCTTATTGGGACTCGTCGAAAATGAGCAGTTCTTC. Encoded protein: CASSLLGLVENEQFF.

In this sample, this clone turned up a few times. V and J are TRBV6-1 and TRBJ1-2; a weak D match, TRBD1 (6 bases). There are 14 residues in the CDR3. CDR1 is MNHNS and CDR2 is SASEGT in the germline V gene. V lost 8 bases, J lost 0 bases, and 13 bases lay in between. The CDR3 DNA sequence: TGTGCCAGCCTGGGGGACACCACTAACTATGGCTACACCTTC. Protein sequence: CASLGDTTNYGYTF.

The J gene is TRBJ1-3, the V gene TRBV4-3; TRBD1 might be the D (6 bases). The CDR3 is 16 amino acids. From germline, CDR1 is LGHNA and CDR2 YSLEER. The ends were cut back, 2 bases at V and 4 bases at J, with 15 bases in the middle. CDR3 in amino acids: CASSQPKDQGGNTIYF. DNA of the CDR3: TGCGCCAGCAGCCAACCAAAGGATCAGGGGGGAAACACCATATATTTT.

The chain uses TRBV7-2 and TRBJ1-2; D unresolved. CDR3 length: 13 residues. Germline V gene sequence: CDR1 SGHTA, CDR2 FQGNSA. Trimming cost V 3 bases and J 4 bases, with 9 bases left between them. The CDR3: CASSFTPRYGYTF. For the CDR3, the DNA is TGTGCCAGCAGCTTTACACCCCGCTATGGCTACACCTTC.

The chain combines TRBV29-1 with TRBJ1-1; 12 bases fit TRBD1. The CDR3 spans 14 residues. Germline V gene lookup returns CDR1 SQVTM and CDR2 ANQGSEA. CDR3 residues: CRAGQGARGTEAFF. In DNA form, the CDR3 reads TGCAGAGCGGGACAGGGGGCGCGGGGCACTGAAGCTTTCTTT.

This clone occurred once. V usage is TRBV7-9 and J usage is TRBJ1-1; D unresolved. The CDR3 runs to 13 residues. Germline V lookup: CDR1 SEHNR, CDR2 FQNEAQ (reference sequence). Trimming cost V 5 bases and J 4 bases, with 11 bases left between them. This chain's CDR3 is CASSPQRGTEAFF. The DNA for the CDR3 is TGTGCCAGCAGCCCTCAGCGCGGCACTGAAGCTTTCTTT.

CDR3 DNA sequence: TGTGCCAGCAGAAGCGGGAGCTCCTACAATGAGCAGTTCTTC. It yields the protein CASRSGSSYNEQFF. The rearrangement uses TRBV28 and TRBJ2-1; TRBD2 agrees at 8 bases. CDR1 and CDR2 from the germline V gene are MDHEN and SYDVKM. Trimming at V came to 6 bases and at J to 0 bases, leaving 1 base not matched to a gene. The CDR3 covers 14 residues.

V gene TRBV27 combines with J gene TRBJ1-3; 7 bases align to TRBD1. Trimming removed 5 bases from V and 3 bases from J; junction bases left unmatched: 4. Germline V gene sequence: CDR1 MNHEY, CDR2 SMNVEV (reference sequence). The CDR3 is made up of 14 amino acids. The CDR3 reads CASSRGTVGNTIYF. CDR3 DNA sequence: TGTGCCAGCAGTCGTGGGACAGTTGGAAACACCATATATTTT.

The rearrangement uses TRBV5-1 and TRBJ2-2; TRBD2 aligns across 8 bases. Unmatched junction bases numbered 6, after V lost 0 bases and J lost 2 bases. This CDR3 has 17 amino acids. Germline values: CDR1 SGHRS, CDR2 YFSETQ. The CDR3 protein is CASSLGQRELNTGELFF. The CDR3 DNA reads as TGCGCCAGCAGCTTGGGTCAGCGGGAGTTAAACACCGGGGAGCTGTTTTTT.